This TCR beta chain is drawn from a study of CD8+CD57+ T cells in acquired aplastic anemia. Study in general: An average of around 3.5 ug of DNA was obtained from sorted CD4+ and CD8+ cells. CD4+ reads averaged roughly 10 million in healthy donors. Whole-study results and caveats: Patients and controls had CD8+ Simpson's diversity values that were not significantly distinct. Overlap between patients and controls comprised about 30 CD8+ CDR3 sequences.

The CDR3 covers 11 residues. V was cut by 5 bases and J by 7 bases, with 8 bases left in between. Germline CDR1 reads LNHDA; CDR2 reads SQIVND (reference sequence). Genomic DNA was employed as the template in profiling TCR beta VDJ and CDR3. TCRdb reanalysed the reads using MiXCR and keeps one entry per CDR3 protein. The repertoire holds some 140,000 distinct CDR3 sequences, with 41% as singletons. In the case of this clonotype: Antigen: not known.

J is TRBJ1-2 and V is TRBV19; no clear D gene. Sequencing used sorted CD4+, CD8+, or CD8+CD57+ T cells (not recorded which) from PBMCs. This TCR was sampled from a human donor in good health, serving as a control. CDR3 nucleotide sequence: TGTGCCAGTAGTGTGAGCAGTGGCTACACCTTC. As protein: CASSVSSGYTF.